This T cell receptor beta chain was sequenced for a study of blood T cell repertoires in COVID-19. Study summary: Italy, Spain and the United States were the sources of the convalescent and acute COVID-19 samples. The analysed material was cDNA or gDNA that came from T cells, B-cell-depleted T cells, or PBMCs.

The Seattle patients, enrolled during active infection, were followed longitudinally. This clone turned up a few times. Measured with immunoSEQ multiplex PCR; TCRdb has only the in-frame clones, and not every one. The repertoire consists of under 200,000 clones, with roughly 80% occurring once and the leading ten covering around 13%. The CDR3 is 17 amino acids. Germline loops: CDR1 SGDLS, CDR2 YYNGEE. V lost 4 bases to trimming and J lost 2 bases; unmatched junction nucleotides: 7. This chain connects TRBV9 to TRBJ2-2; 11 nucleotides align to TRBD2. The TCR was taken from a woman in her 70s with COVID-19, enrolled during active disease. Input material: peripheral blood. The CDR3 coding sequence is TGTGCCAGCAGCACCCCGACTAGCGGGGAAAACACCGGGGAGCTGTTTTTT. Protein product: CASSTPTSGENTGELFF. The full variable domain, in which reference TRBV9 and TRBJ2-2 provide the parts outside the CDR3, is DSGVTQTPKHLITATGQRVTLRCSPRSGDLSVYWYQQSLDQGLQFLIQYYNGEERAKGNILERFSAQQFPDLHSELNLSSLELGDSALYFCASSTPTSGENTGELFFGEGSRLTVL.